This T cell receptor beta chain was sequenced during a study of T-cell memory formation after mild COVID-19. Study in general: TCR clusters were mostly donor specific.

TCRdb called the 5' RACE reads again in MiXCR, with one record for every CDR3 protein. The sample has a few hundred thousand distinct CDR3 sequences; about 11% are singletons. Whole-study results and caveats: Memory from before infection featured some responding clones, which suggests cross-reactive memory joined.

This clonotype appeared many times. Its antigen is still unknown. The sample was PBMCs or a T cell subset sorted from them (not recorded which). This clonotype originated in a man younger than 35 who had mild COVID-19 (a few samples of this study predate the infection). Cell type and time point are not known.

The CDR3 protein is CASSTRDRGATGELFF. For the CDR3, the DNA is TGTGCCAGCAGCACCAGGGACAGGGGGGCCACCGGGGAGCTGTTTTTT. This chain joins TRBV21-1 and TRBJ2-2; the table's D call TRBD1 went unverified against the DNA. TRBV21-1 is a pseudogene locus. The CDR3 has 16 amino acids.